This passage covers 2 T cell receptor beta chains from one sample sequenced in a study of T cell responses to AZD1222 COVID-19 vaccine. Assay: immunoSEQ multiplex PCR; the TCRdb copy retains only in-frame clones and omits some. The sample lists 85,000 to 100,000 clones; around 73% were seen once. This sample comprised peripheral blood, obtained on day 0 of AZD1222 vaccination. The source of these receptors is an adult in good health.

V is TRBV5-1 and J is TRBJ2-1; possibly TRBD1 for D (5 bases). The CDR3 has 15 residues. V dropped 1 base and J dropped 5 bases, with 13 bases sitting between them. The germline CDR1 and CDR2 sequences are SGHRS and YFSETQ. CDR3: CASSLLGDQNNEQFF. DNA of the CDR3: TGCGCCAGCAGCTTGCTAGGGGATCAGAACAATGAGCAGTTCTTC. Full variable domain (remainder filled in from reference TRBV5-1 and TRBJ2-1): KAGVTQTPRYLIKTRGQQVTLSCSPISGHRSVSWYQQTPGQGLQFLFEYFSETQRNKGNFPGRFSGRQFSNSRSEMNVSTLELGDSALYLCASSLLGDQNNEQFFGPGTRLTVL.

This clone came up once. The chain has TRBV5-1 and TRBJ1-4; D remains ambiguous. Germline V gene lookup returns CDR1 SGHRS and CDR2 YFSETQ. The CDR3 totals 14 residues. V lost 5 bases, J lost 0 bases, and 8 bases lay in between. As DNA, the CDR3 is TGCGCCAGCAGTCAACAGTCAACTAATGAAAAACTGTTTTTT. This gives the protein CASSQQSTNEKLFF.